These 9 T cell receptor beta chains were all obtained from the same sample, sequenced in a study of blood T cell repertoires in COVID-19. Sequencing was performed with immunoSEQ multiplex PCR; in TCRdb, only in-frame clones are kept and a portion is missing. The sample yields around 72,000 clones, roughly 85% seen once. The material sequenced was peripheral blood. The receptors stem from a woman aged 60 to 75 with acute or convalescent COVID-19.

This clone turned up a few times. The chain recombines TRBV9 with TRBJ2-7, with D maybe TRBD1 (6 bases). CDR1 and CDR2 from the germline V gene are SGDLS and YYNGEE. V was trimmed by 2 bases and J by 3 bases, leaving 18 bases between them. The CDR3 has 16 residues. The CDR3 loop is CASSVGAYRDDYEQYF. The DNA for the CDR3 is TGTGCCAGCAGCGTGGGGGCCTACAGGGATGACTACGAGCAGTACTTC. Combining the CDR3 with reference TRBV9 and TRBJ2-7 gives the whole variable domain DSGVTQTPKHLITATGQRVTLRCSPRSGDLSVYWYQQSLDQGLQFLIQYYNGEERAKGNILERFSAQQFPDLHSELNLSSLELGDSALYFCASSVGAYRDDYEQYFGPGTRLTVT.

The rearrangement joins TRBV20-1 to TRBJ1-2, with a possible D match to TRBD1 (6 bases). Germline CDR1 is DFQATT and CDR2 is SNEGSKA (reference sequence). The CDR3 runs 11 residues. CDR3 in amino acids: CISGGLGGYTF. In DNA, the CDR3 is TGCATTTCCGGGGGGCTAGGTGGCTACACCTTC.

V and J are TRBV5-1 and TRBJ1-4, with D uncertain. Trimming left V 0 bases short and J 7 bases short, with 7 bases between. The germline V gene encodes CDR1 SGHRS and CDR2 YFSETQ. The CDR3 length is 13 residues. Written as DNA, the CDR3 is TGCGCCAGCAGCTTGGGGGCCTCTGAAAAACTGTTTTTT. Protein sequence: CASSLGASEKLFF.

The genes are TRBV6-5 and TRBJ1-4, with D tentatively TRBD1 (5 bases). V lost 0 bases and J 10 bases, leaving 18 bases between the germline ends. Germline V gene lookup returns CDR1 MNHEY and CDR2 SVGAGI. CDR3 length equals 16 residues. The CDR3 sequence: CASSYSRDLDSGKLFF. CDR3 DNA: TGTGCCAGCAGTTACTCGAGGGACTTAGACAGTGGAAAACTGTTTTTT.

The chain couples TRBV4-2 to TRBJ2-7; tentatively, D is TRBD2 (5 bases). V shed 0 bases and J shed 5 bases, with 8 bases lying between them. Germline V gene lookup returns CDR1 LGHNA and CDR2 YNFKEQ. CDR3 length: 13 amino acids. CDR3 region: CASSQERVDEQYF. The CDR3 bases are TGTGCCAGCAGCCAAGAGAGGGTCGACGAGCAGTACTTC.

This clone was counted a single time. This sequence joins TRBV30 and TRBJ2-7; D is possibly TRBD2 (5 bases). Germline CDR1 and CDR2: GTSNPN and SVGIG (reference sequence). V was cut by 0 bases and J by 0 bases, with 18 bases left in between. The CDR3 contains 17 residues. This chain's CDR3 is CAWSVPKTRRTSYEQYF. As DNA, the CDR3 is TGTGCCTGGAGTGTACCTAAAACTAGAAGAACCTCCTACGAGCAGTACTTC.

J is TRBJ2-2 and V is TRBV19; 9 bases are a match to TRBD1. With 3 bases clipped from V and 8 bases from J, the junction kept 7 bases outside the gene matches. The germline gives CDR1 LNHDA, CDR2 SQIVND (reference sequence). This CDR3 has 15 amino acids. CDR3 coding DNA: TGTGCCAGTAGTATGGGACAGGGCGGGCCGGGGGAGCTGTTTTTT. It encodes CASSMGQGGPGELFF.

CDR3: CASSLAMGANEQFF. Written as DNA, the CDR3 is TGCGCCAGCAGCTTGGCGATGGGGGCAAATGAGCAGTTCTTC. The chain uses TRBV5-1 and TRBJ2-1, with D possibly matching TRBD1 (6 bases). The CDR3 covers 14 residues. Trimming pared 0 bases from V and 7 bases from J, leaving 11 bases between. The V gene's germline CDR1 is SGHRS and CDR2 YFSETQ.

The gene calls are TRBV23-1 and TRBJ1-5; 8 bases align to TRBD1. TRBV23-1 is placed among ORFs of uncertain function. The V segment lost 2 bases and the J segment 7 bases; nucleotides outside the gene matches: 13. This CDR3 region has 17 residues. The CDR3 spells CASSQADRDEEEQPQHF. In DNA, the CDR3 is TGCGCCAGCAGTCAAGCGGACAGGGACGAGGAGGAACAGCCCCAGCATTTT.